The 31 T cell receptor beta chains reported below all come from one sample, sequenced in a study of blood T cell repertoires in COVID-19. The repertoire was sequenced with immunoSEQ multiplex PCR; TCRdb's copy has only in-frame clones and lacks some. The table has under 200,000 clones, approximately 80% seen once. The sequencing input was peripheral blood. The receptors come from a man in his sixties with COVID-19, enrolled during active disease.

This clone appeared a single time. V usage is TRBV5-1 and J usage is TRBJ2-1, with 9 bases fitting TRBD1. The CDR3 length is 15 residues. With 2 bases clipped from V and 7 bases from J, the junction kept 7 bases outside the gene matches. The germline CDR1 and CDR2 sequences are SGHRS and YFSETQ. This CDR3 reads CASSLLQGAGNEQFF. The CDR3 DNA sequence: TGCGCCAGCAGCTTACTACAGGGGGCGGGAAATGAGCAGTTCTTC.

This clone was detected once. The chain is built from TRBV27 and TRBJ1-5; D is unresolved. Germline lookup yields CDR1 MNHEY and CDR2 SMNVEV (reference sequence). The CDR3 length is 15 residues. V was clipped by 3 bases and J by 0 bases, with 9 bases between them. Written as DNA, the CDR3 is TGTGCCAGCAGTTTGGGAGAATATAGCAATCAGCCCCAGCATTTT. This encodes CASSLGEYSNQPQHF.

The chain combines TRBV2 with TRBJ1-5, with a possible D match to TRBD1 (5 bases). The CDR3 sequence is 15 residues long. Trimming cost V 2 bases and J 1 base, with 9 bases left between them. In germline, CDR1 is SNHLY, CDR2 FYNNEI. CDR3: CASSEYRPSNQPQHF. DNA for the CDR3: TGTGCCAGCAGTGAATACAGGCCGAGCAATCAGCCCCAGCATTTT. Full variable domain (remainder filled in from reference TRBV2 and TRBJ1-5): EPEVTQTPSHQVTQMGQEVILRCVPISNHLYFYWYRQILGQKVEFLVSFYNNEISEKSEIFDDQFSVERPDGSNFTLKIRSTKLEDSAMYFCASSEYRPSNQPQHFGDGTRLSIL.

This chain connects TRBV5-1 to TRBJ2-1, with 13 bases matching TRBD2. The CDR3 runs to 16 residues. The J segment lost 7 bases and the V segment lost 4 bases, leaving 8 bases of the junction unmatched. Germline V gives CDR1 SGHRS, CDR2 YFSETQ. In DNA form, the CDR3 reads TGCGCCAGCAGCCAGACCGCGACTAGCGGGAGGAATGAGCAGTTCTTC. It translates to CASSQTATSGRNEQFF. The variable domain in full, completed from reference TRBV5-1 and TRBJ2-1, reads KAGVTQTPRYLIKTRGQQVTLSCSPISGHRSVSWYQQTPGQGLQFLFEYFSETQRNKGNFPGRFSGRQFSNSRSEMNVSTLELGDSALYLCASSQTATSGRNEQFFGPGTRLTVL.

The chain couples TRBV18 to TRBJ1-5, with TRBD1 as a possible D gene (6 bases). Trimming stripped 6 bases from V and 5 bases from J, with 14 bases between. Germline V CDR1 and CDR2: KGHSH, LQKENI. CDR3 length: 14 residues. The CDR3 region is CASSKDSLYQPQHF. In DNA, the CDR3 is TGTGCCAGCTCGAAGGACAGTTTATATCAGCCCCAGCATTTT.

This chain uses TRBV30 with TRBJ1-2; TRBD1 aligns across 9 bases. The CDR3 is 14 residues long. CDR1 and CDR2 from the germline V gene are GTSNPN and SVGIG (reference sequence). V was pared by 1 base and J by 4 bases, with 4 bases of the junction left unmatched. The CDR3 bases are TGTGCCTGGAGTGGCGGGACAGGGCGCTATGGCTACACCTTC. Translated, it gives CAWSGGTGRYGYTF.

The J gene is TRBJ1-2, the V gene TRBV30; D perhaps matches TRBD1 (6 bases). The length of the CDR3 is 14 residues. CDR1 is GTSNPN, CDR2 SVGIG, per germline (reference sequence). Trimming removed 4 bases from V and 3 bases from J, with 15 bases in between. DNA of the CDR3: TGTGCCTGGACCCACCCTCAGGGGTACTATGGCTACACCTTC. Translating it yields CAWTHPQGYYGYTF.

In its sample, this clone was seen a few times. Here the CDR3 reads CASGQAPPSAKYEQYF. CDR3 in DNA: TGTGCTAGTGGACAAGCCCCCCCTAGCGCCAAATACGAGCAGTACTTC. This chain joins TRBV12-5 and TRBJ2-7; D possibly corresponds to TRBD2 (6 bases). Trimming shortened V by 6 bases and J by 4 bases, and 22 bases separated the two germline ends. Germline V gene sequence: CDR1 LGHNT, CDR2 FRNRAP. The CDR3 spans 16 residues.

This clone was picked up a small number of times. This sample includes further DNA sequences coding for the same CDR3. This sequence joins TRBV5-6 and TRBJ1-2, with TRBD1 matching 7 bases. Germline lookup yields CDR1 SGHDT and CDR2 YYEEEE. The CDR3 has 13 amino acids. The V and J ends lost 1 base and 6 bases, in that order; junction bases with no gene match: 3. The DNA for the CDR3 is TGTGCCAGCAGCTTGAGACAGGGAGATGGCTACACCTTC. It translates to CASSLRQGDGYTF.

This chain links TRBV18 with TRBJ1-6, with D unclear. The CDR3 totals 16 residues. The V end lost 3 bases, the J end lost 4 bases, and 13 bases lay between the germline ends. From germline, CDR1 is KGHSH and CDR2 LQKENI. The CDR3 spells CASSPIRNSYNSPLHF. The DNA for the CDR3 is TGTGCCAGCTCACCCATTAGAAACAGTTATAATTCACCCCTCCACTTT.

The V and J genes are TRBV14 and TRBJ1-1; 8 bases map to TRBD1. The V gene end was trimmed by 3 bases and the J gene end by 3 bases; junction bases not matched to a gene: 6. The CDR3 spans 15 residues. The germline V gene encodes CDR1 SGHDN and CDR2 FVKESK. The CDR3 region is CASSHRTGWDTEAFF. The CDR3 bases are TGTGCCAGCAGCCATAGGACAGGGTGGGACACTGAAGCTTTCTTT. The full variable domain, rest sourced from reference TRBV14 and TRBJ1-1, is EAGVTQFPSHSVIEKGQTVTLRCDPISGHDNLYWYRRVMGKEIKFLLHFVKESKQDESGMPNNRFLAERTGGTYSTLKVQPAELEDSGVYFCASSHRTGWDTEAFFGQGTRLTVV.

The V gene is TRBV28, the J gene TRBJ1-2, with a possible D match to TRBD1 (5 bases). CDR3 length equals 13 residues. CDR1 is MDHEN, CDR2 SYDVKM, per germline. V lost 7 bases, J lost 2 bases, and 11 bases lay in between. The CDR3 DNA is TGTGCCAGCAACAGACAGACGAACTATGGCTACACCTTC. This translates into CASNRQTNYGYTF.

In nucleotides, the CDR3 is TGTGCCAGCAGCCCGATGGGGGGATGGGAGACCCAGTACTTC. It encodes CASSPMGGWETQYF. The rearrangement links TRBV14 to TRBJ2-5; D may be TRBD2 (6 bases). CDR3 size: 14 residues. CDR1 is SGHDN and CDR2 is FVKESK in the germline V gene. Trimming left V 4 bases short and J 5 bases short, with 14 bases between.

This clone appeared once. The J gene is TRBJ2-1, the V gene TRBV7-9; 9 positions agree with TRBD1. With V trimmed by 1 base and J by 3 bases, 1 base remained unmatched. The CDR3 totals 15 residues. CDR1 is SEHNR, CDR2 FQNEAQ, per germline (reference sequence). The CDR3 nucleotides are TGTGCCAGCAGCTTAGGGGACAGGGACTACAATGAGCAGTTCTTC. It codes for CASSLGDRDYNEQFF.

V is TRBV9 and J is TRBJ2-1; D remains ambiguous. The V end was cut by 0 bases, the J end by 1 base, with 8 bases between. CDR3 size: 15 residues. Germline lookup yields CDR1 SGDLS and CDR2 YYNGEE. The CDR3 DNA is TGTGCCAGCAGCGTAGGTACAGTATCCTACAATGAGCAGTTCTTC. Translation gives CASSVGTVSYNEQFF.

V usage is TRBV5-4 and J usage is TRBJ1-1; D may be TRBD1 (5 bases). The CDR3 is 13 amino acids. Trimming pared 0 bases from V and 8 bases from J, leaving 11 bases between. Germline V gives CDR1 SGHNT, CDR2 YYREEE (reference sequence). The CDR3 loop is CASSLAGGGEAFF. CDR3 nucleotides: TGTGCCAGCAGCTTGGCAGGCGGGGGGGAAGCTTTCTTT.

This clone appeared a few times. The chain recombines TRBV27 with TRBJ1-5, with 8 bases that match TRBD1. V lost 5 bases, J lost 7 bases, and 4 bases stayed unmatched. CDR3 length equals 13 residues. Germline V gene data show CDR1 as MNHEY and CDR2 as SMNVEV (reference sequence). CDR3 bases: TGTGCCAGCAGTAGGACAGGGCCCCAGCCCCAGCATTTT. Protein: CASSRTGPQPQHF.

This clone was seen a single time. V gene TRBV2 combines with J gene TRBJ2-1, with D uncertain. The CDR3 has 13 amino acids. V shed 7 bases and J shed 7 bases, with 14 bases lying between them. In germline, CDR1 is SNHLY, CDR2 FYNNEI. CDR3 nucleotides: TGTGCCAGCAAGGTCCGGGTCTTGAATGAGCAGTTCTTC. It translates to CASKVRVLNEQFF.

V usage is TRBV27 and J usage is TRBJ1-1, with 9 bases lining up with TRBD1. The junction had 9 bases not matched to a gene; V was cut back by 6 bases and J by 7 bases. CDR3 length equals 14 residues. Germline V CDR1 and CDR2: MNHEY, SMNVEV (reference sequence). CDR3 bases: TGTGCCAGCAGACCGGGACAGGGATCAAATGAAGCTTTCTTT. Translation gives CASRPGQGSNEAFF.

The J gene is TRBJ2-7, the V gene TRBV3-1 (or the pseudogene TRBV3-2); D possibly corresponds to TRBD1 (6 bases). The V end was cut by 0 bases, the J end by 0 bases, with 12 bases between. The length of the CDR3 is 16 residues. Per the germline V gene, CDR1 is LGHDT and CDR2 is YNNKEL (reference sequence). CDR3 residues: CASSQDAGVPSYEQYF. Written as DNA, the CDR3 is TGTGCCAGCAGCCAAGATGCAGGGGTTCCCTCCTACGAGCAGTACTTC.

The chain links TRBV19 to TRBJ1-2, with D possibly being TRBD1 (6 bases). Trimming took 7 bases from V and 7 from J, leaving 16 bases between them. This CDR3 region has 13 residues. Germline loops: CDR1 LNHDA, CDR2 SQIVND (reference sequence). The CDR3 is CASIAEGVGGYTF. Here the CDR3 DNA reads TGTGCCAGTATCGCTGAGGGGGTCGGTGGCTACACCTTC. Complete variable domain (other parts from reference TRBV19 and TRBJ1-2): DGGITQSPKYLFRKEGQNVTLSCEQNLNHDAMYWYRQDPGQGLRLIYYSQIVNDFQKGDIAEGYSVSREKKESFPLTVTSAQKNPTAFYLCASIAEGVGGYTFGSGTRLTVV.

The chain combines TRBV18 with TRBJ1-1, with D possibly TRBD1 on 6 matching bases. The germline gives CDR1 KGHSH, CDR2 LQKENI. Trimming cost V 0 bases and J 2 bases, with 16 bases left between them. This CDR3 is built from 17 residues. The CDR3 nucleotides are TGTGCCAGCTCACCACCGTGGGCAGGGGATTTAAACACTGAAGCTTTCTTT. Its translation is CASSPPWAGDLNTEAFF. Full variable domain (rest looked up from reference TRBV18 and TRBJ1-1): NAGVMQNPRHLVRRRGQEARLRCSPMKGHSHVYWYRQLPEEGLKFMVYLQKENIIDESGMPKERFSAEFPKEGPSILRIQQVVRGDSAAYFCASSPPWAGDLNTEAFFGQGTRLTVV.

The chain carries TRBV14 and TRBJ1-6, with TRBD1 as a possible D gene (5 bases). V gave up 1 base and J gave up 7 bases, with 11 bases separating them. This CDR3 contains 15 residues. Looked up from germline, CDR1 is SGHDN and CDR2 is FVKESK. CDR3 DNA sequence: TGTGCCAGCAGCCAAGGTTCAGGGCGGAATTCACCCCTCCACTTT. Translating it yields CASSQGSGRNSPLHF.

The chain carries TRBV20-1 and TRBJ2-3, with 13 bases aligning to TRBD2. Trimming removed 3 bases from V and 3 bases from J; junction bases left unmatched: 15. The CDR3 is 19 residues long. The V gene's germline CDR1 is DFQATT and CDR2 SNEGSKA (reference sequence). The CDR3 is CSASRPRPGLAGRTDTQYF. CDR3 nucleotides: TGCAGTGCTAGTCGACCCCGCCCGGGACTAGCGGGAAGGACAGATACGCAGTATTTT.

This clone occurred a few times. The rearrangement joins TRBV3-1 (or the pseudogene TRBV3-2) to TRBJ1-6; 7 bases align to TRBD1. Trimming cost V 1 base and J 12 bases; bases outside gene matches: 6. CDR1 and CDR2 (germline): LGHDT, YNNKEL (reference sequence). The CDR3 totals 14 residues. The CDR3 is CASSQATGNGPLHF. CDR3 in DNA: TGTGCCAGCAGCCAAGCGACAGGGAATGGACCCCTCCACTTT.

For the CDR3, the DNA is TGTGCCAGCAAGAGTGAGTTGTATAATTCACCCCTCCACTTT. Its translation is CASKSELYNSPLHF. V and J are TRBV27 and TRBJ1-6; D is uncertain. There are 14 residues in the CDR3. Trimming removed 7 bases from V and 4 bases from J, with 11 bases in between. From germline, CDR1 is MNHEY and CDR2 SMNVEV (reference sequence).

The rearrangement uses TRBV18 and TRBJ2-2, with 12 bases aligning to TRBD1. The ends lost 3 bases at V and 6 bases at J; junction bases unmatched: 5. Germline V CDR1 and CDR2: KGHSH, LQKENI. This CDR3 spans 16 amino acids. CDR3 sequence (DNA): TGTGCCAGCTCACCGCAATGGGACAGGGGGCCCGGGGAGCTGTTTTTT. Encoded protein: CASSPQWDRGPGELFF.

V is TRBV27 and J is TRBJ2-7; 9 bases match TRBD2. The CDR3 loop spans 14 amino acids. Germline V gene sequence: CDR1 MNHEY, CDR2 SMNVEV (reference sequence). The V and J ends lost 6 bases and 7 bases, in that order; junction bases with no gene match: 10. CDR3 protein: CASRVGGGAREQYF. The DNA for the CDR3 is TGTGCCAGCAGGGTTGGCGGGGGGGCCAGGGAGCAGTACTTC.

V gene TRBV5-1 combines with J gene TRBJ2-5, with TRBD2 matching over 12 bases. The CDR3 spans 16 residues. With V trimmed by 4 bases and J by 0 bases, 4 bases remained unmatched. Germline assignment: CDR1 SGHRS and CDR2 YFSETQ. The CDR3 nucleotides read TGCGCCAGCAGCCGTGGGACTAGCGGGTACCAAGAGACCCAGTACTTC. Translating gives CASSRGTSGYQETQYF.

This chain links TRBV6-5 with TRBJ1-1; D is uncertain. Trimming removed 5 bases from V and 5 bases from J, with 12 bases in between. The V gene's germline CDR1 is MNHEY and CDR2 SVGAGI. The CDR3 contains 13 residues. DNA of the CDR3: TGTGCCAGCAGTCTCGGCTGGAGAACTGAAGCTTTCTTT. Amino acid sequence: CASSLGWRTEAFF.

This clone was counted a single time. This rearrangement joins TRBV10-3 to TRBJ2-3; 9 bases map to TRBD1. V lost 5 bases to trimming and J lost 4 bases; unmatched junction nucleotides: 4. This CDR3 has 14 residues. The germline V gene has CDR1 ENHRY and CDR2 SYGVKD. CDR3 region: CAISPGQGSDTQYF. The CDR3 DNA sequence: TGTGCCATCAGTCCGGGACAGGGATCAGATACGCAGTATTTT.